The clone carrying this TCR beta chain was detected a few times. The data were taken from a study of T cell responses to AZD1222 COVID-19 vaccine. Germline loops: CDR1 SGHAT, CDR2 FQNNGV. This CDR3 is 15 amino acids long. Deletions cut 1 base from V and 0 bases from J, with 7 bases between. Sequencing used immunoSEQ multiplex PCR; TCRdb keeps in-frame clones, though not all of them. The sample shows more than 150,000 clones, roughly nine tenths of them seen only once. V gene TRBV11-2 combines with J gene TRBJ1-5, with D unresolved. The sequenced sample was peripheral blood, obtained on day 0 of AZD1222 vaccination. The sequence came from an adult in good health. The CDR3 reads CASSLAYNSNQPQHF. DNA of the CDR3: TGTGCCAGCAGCTTAGCTTATAATAGCAATCAGCCCCAGCATTTT.